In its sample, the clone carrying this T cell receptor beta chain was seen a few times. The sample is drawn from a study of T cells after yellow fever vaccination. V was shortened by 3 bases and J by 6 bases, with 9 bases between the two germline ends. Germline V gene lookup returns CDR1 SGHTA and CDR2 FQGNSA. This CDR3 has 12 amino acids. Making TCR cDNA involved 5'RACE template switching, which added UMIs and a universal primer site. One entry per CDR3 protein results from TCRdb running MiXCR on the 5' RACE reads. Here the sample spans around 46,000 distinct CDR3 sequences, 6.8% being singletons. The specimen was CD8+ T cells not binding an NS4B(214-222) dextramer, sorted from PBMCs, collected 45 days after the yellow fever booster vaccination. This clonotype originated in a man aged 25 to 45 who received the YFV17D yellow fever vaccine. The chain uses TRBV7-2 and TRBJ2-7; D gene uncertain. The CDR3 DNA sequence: TGTGCCAGCAGCTTCCAGTCCGGCGAGCAGTACTTC. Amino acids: CASSFQSGEQYF.